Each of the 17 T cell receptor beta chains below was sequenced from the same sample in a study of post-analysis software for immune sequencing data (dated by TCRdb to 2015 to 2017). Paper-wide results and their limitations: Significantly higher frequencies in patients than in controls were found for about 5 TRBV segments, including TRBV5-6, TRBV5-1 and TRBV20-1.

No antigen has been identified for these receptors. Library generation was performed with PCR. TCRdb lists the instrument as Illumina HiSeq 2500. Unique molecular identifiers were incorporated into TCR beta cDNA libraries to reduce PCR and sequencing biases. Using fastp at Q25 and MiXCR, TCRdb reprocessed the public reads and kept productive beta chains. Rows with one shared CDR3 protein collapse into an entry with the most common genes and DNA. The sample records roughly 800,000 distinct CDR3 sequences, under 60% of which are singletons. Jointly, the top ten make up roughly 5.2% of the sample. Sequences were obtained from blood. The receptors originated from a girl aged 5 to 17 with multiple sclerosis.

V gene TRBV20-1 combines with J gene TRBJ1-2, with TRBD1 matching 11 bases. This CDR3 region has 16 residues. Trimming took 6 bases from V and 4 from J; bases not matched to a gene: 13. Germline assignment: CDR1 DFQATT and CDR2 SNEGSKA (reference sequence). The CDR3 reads CSARRLDRGPLYGYTF. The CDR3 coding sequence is TGCAGTGCCCGAAGGCTGGACAGGGGGCCTCTCTATGGCTACACCTTC.

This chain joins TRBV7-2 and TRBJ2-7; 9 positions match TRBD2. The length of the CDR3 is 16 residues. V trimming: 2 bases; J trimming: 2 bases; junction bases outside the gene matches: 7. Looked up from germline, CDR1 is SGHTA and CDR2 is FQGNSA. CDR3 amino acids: CASSLNPGGRAYEQYF. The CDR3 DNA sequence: TGTGCCAGCAGCTTAAACCCGGGCGGGAGGGCCTACGAGCAGTACTTC.

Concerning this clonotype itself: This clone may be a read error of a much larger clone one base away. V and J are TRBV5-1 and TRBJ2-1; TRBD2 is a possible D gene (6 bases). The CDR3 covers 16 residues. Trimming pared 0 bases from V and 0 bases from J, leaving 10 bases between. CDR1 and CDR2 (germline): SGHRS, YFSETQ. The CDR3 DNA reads TGCGCCAGCAGCTTGGTGGTCGGGAGCTCCTACAATGAGCAGTTCTTC. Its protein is CASSLVVGSSYNEQFF. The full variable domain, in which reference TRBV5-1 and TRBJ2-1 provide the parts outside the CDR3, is KAGVTQTPRYLIKTRGQQVTLSCSPISGHRSVSWYQQTPGQGLQFLFEYFSETQRNKGNFPGRFSGRQFSNSRSEMNVSTLELGDSALYLCASSLVVGSSYNEQFFGPGTRLTVL.

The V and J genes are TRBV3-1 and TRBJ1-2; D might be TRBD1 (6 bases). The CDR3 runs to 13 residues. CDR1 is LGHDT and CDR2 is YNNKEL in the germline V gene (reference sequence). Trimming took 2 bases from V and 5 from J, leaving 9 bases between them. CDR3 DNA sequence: TGTGCCAGCAGCCAACCGGGGGCGTATGGCTACACCTTC. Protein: CASSQPGAYGYTF.

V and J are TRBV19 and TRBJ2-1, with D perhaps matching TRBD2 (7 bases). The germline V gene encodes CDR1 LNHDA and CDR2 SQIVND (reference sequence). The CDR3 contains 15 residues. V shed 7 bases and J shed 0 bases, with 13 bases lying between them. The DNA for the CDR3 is TGTGCCAGTAAGGACAGCGGGACCTCCTACAATGAGCAGTTCTTC. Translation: CASKDSGTSYNEQFF.

The CDR3 DNA sequence: TGCAGCGGGGTCCTAGCGGGAGGAACAGATACGCAGTATTTT. It is translated as CSGVLAGGTDTQYF. The chain carries TRBV29-1 and TRBJ2-3, with 11 bases fitting TRBD2. This CDR3 spans 14 amino acids. CDR1 and CDR2 from the germline V gene are SQVTM and ANQGSEA. Unmatched junction bases numbered 6, after V lost 7 bases and J lost 3 bases.

The CDR3 is CASRNSPTTNEKLFF. CDR3 sequence (DNA): TGTGCCAGCAGAAACTCACCCACAACTAATGAAAAACTGTTTTTT. The rearrangement uses TRBV7-9 and TRBJ1-4; D remains ambiguous. The CDR3 runs to 15 residues. Trimming took off 6 bases at V and 0 bases at J, with 11 bases between the two ends. Germline V gives CDR1 SEHNR, CDR2 FQNEAQ (reference sequence).

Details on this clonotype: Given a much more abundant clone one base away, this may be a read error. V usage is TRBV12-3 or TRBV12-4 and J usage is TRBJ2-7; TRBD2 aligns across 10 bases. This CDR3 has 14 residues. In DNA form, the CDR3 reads TGTGCCAGCAGTCCCGGACTAGCGGACTACGGGCAGTACTTC. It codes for CASSPGLADYGQYF.

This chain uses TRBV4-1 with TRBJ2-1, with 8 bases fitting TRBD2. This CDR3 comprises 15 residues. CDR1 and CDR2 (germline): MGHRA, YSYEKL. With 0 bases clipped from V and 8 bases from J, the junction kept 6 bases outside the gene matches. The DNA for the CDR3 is TGCGCCAGCAGCCAAGAGGGGACTAGTTTTGATGAGCAGTTCTTC. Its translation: CASSQEGTSFDEQFF.

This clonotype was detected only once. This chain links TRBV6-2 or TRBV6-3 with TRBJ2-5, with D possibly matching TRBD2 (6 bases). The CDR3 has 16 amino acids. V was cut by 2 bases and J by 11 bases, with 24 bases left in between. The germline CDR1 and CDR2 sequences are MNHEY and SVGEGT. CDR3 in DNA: TGTGCCAGCAGTTACGGGGGACTCTATACCTACAATGAGCAGTACTTC. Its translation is CASSYGGLYTYNEQYF.

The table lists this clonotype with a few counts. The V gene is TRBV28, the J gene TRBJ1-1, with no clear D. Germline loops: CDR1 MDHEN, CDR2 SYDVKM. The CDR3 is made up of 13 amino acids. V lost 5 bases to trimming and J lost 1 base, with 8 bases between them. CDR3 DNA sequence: TGTGCCAGCAGTGTACGGGGGAACACTGAAGCTTTCTTT. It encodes CASSVRGNTEAFF.

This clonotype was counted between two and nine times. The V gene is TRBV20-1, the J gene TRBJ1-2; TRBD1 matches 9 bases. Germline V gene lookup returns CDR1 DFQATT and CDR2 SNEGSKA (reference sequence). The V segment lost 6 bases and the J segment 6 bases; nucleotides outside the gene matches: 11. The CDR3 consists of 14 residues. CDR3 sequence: CSAPLRDRENGYTF. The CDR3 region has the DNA TGCAGTGCCCCTCTCCGGGACAGGGAAAATGGCTACACCTTC.

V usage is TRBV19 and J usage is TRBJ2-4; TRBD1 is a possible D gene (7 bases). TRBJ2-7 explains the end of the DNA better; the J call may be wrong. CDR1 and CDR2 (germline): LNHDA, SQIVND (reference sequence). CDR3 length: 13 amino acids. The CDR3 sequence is CATQGGASYEQYF. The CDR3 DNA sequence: TGTGCCACCCAGGGGGGAGCGTCCTACGAGCAGTACTTC.

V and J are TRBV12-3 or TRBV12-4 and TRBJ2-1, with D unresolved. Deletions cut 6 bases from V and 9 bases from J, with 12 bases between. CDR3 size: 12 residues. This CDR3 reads CASSQLPPEQFF. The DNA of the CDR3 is TGTGCCAGCAGCCAACTCCCGCCTGAGCAGTTCTTC.

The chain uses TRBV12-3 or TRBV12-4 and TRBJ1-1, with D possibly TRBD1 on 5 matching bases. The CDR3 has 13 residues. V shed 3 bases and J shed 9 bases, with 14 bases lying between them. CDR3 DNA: TGTGCCAGCAGTTTCGTACAGGCTCTGAAAGCTTTCTTT. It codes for CASSFVQALKAFF.

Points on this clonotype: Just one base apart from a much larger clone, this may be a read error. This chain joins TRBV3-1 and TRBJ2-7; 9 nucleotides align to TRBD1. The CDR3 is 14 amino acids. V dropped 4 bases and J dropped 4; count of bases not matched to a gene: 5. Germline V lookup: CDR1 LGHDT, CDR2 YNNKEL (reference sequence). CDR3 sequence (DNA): TGTGCCAGCAGCCCGGGACAGGGCGAATACGAGCAGTACTTC. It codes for CASSPGQGEYEQYF.

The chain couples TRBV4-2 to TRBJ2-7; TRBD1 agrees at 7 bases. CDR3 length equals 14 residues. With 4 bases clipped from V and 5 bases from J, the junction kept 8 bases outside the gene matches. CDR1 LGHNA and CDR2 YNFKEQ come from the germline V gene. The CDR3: CASSLRQGENEQYF. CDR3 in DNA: TGTGCCAGCAGCCTCAGACAGGGCGAAAACGAGCAGTACTTC.